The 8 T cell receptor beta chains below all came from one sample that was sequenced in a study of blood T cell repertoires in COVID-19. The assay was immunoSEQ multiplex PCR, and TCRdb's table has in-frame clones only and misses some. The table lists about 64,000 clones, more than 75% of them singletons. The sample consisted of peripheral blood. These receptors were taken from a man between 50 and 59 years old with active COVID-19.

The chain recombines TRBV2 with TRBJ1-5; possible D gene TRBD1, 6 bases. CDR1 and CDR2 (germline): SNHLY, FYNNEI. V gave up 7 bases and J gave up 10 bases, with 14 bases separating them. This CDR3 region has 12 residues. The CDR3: CASMGDMGPQHF. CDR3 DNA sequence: TGTGCCAGCATGGGGGACATGGGACCCCAGCATTTT.

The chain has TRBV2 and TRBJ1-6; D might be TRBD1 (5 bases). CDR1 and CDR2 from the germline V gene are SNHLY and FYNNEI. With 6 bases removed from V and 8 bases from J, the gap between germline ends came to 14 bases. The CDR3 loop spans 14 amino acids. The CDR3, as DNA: TGTGCCAGCAGGAGCGGGACGTCGGATTCACCCCTCCACTTT. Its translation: CASRSGTSDSPLHF.

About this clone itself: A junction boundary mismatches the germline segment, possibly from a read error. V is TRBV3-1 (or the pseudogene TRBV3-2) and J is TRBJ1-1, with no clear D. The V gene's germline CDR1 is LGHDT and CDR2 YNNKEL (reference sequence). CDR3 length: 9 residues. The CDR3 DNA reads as TGTGCCAGCAGCCAAGGGGGAGGCTTT. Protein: CASSQGGGF.

The CDR3 here is CATSPGTGTGNQPQHF. In DNA, the CDR3 is TGTGCCACCAGTCCCGGGACAGGGACGGGCAATCAGCCCCAGCATTTT. This sequence joins TRBV24-1 and TRBJ1-5; 9 nucleotides match TRBD1. Per germline, CDR1 KGHDR and CDR2 SFDVKD. V was pared by 6 bases and J by 2 bases, with 7 bases of the junction left unmatched. The CDR3 is 16 residues long.

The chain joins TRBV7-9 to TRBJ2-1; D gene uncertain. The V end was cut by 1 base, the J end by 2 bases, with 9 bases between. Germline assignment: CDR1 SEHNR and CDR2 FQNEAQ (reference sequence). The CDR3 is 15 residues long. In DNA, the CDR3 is TGTGCCAGCAGCTTAGGTAGTAATCCCTACAATGAGCAGTTCTTC. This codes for CASSLGSNPYNEQFF.

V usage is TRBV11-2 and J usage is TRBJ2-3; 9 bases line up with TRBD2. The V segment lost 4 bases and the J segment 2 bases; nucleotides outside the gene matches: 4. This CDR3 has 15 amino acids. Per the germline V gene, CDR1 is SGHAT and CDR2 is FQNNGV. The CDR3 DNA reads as TGTGCCAGCAGCTCAAAGCGGGGGGTCACAGATACGCAGTATTTT. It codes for CASSSKRGVTDTQYF.

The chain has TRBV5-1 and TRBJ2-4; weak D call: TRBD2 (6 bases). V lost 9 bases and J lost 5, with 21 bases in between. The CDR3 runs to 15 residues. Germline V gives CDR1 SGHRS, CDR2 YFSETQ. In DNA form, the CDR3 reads TGCGCCACCTCCACGGGGGTTGGGGCAGAAAACATTCAGTACTTC. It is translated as CATSTGVGAENIQYF.

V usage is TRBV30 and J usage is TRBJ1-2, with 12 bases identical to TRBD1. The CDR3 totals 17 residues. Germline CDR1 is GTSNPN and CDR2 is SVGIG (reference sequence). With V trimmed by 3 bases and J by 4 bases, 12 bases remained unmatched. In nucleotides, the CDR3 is TGTGCCTGGAGCAAACCGGGACAGGGGGCTGGTAGCTATGGCTACACCTTC. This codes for CAWSKPGQGAGSYGYTF. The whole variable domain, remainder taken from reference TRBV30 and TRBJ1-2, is SQTIHQWPATLVQPVGSPLSLECTVEGTSNPNLYWYRQAAGRGLQLLFYSVGIGQISSEVPQNLSASRPQDRQFILSSKKLLLSDSGFYLCAWSKPGQGAGSYGYTFGSGTRLTVV.